Given below is one T cell receptor beta chain in context. Its specificity is not known. TCRdb's copy holds only in-frame clones and misses some; the assay was immunoSEQ multiplex PCR. The profile shows tens of thousands of clones, around 80% of them singletons. This sample is part of a study of PD-1 blockade in classical Hodgkin lymphoma. General study findings and limits: Newly diagnosed and completely responding patients shared comparable baseline diversity.

The time point: cycle 4 day 1 (C4D1), after 6 weeks of nivolumab. Brentuximab vedotin exposure varied among the patients, all of whom had relapsed after autologous stem cell transplantation. V lost 3 bases and J lost 3; bases outside the gene matches: 10. Per the germline V gene, CDR1 is SGHAT and CDR2 is FQNNGV. The CDR3 covers 16 residues. This material consisted of peripheral blood mononuclear cells (PBMCs), taken before the fourth cycle of nivolumab. The J gene is TRBJ2-7, the V gene TRBV11-2; the match to TRBD1 covers 8 bases. This sequence originates from a human donor with classical Hodgkin lymphoma. The CDR3 sequence: CASSFAGTGGGYEQYF. CDR3 nucleotides: TGTGCCAGCAGCTTCGCTGGAACAGGGGGAGGCTACGAGCAGTACTTC.